This T cell receptor (beta chain) was captured in a study of OX40 agonist ivuxolimab in advanced cancers. Study in general: The dose-escalation cohort was about 83% male, with a mean age of about 60 years, ranging about 23 to 90. There were three patients with partial responses, one having hepatocellular carcinoma and two cutaneous melanoma. The study's findings and limits: Both blood CD4+ and CD8+ T cells showed clonal growth by week 6 at 0.1 to 3.0 mg/kg. Nonresponders, in some cases, also had low normalized T-cell clonal expansion.

Using immunoSEQ multiplex PCR, the repertoire was profiled, and TCRdb retains in-frame clones only, with some absent. The sample lists more than 70,000 clones; 65% to 90% were seen once. As to this clone: What it binds is not known.

This CDR3 has 13 amino acids. Germline V gene sequence: CDR1 LNHDA, CDR2 SQIVND (reference sequence). V lost 7 bases, J lost 10 bases, and 11 bases stayed unmatched. J is TRBJ1-1 and V is TRBV19; 8 bases agree with TRBD1. Sequencing was performed on CD4+ or CD8+ T cells sorted from blood, taken in a trial of the OX40 agonist ivuxolimab. This receptor was taken from an adult with an advanced solid tumor such as melanoma, head and neck, liver or kidney cancer. CDR3 region: CASKRQGYGVAFF. The DNA of the CDR3 is TGTGCCAGTAAGCGACAGGGGTATGGGGTAGCTTTCTTT.